These T cell receptor beta chains were read from a single sample in a study of post-analysis software for immune sequencing data. TCRdb reprocessed the PCR reads via MiXCR and lists one record per CDR3 protein. The repertoire holds about 190,000 distinct CDR3 sequences, with over 25% as singletons. The sequenced sample was blood. The receptors shown here come from a girl aged 2 to 17 with multiple sclerosis. CDR3s include the opening cysteine and the closing phenylalanine or tryptophan. A D gene is named only where the DNA matches it firmly. Only some rows state a clone size, as once, few, many or a class for expanded clones.

d_call: -; j_call: TRBJ2-7; cdr3_length: 13; v_call: TRBV7-9; clone_size: -; cdr3_aa: CASSPPTEYEQYF; cdr3_nt: TGTGCCAGCAGCCCACCGACAGAGTACGAGCAGTACTTC
d_call: TRBD1; j_call: TRBJ1-4; cdr3_length: 16; v_call: TRBV27; clone_size: -; cdr3_aa: CASSLGTGGVREKLFF; cdr3_nt: TGTGCCAGCAGTTTAGGGACAGGGGGCGTTCGTGAAAAACTGTTTTTT
d_call: -; j_call: TRBJ2-1; cdr3_length: 15; v_call: TRBV7-2; clone_size: many; cdr3_aa: CASSRGSRVGNEQFF; cdr3_nt: TGTGCCAGCAGCCGAGGATCAAGGGTTGGCAATGAGCAGTTCTTC
d_call: -; j_call: TRBJ2-3; cdr3_length: 15; v_call: TRBV5-1; clone_size: -; cdr3_aa: CASTSDRVSTDTQYF; cdr3_nt: TGCGCCAGCACCTCGGACAGAGTTAGCACAGATACGCAGTATTTT
d_call: TRBD1; j_call: TRBJ1-1; cdr3_length: 15; v_call: TRBV12-3/TRBV12-4; clone_size: few; cdr3_aa: CASSQGQGLATEAFF; cdr3_nt: TGTGCCAGCAGCCAGGGACAGGGGTTGGCCACTGAAGCTTTCTTT
d_call: -; j_call: TRBJ1-2; cdr3_length: 13; v_call: TRBV3-1; clone_size: -; cdr3_aa: CASSRGYLDGYTF; cdr3_nt: TGTGCCAGCAGCCGCGGGTATTTAGATGGCTACACCTTC
d_call: TRBD2; j_call: TRBJ2-7; cdr3_length: 17; v_call: TRBV3-1; clone_size: few; cdr3_aa: CASSQDLGLAGSYEQYF; cdr3_nt: TGTGCCAGCAGCCAAGACCTGGGACTAGCGGGGAGCTACGAGCAGTACTTC
d_call: -; j_call: TRBJ1-2; cdr3_length: 14; v_call: TRBV20-1; clone_size: many; cdr3_aa: CSASTSGSNYGYTF; cdr3_nt: TGCAGTGCTAGTACGTCAGGGAGCAACTATGGCTACACCTTC
d_call: -; j_call: TRBJ2-7; cdr3_length: 12; v_call: TRBV28; clone_size: many; cdr3_aa: CASHTGRGEQYF; cdr3_nt: TGTGCCAGCCATACCGGTCGGGGGGAGCAGTACTTC
d_call: TRBD2; j_call: TRBJ2-5; cdr3_length: 13; v_call: TRBV5-6; clone_size: many; cdr3_aa: CASKRGGRETQYF; cdr3_nt: TGTGCCAGCAAACGGGGGGGGCGAGAGACCCAGTACTTC
d_call: -; j_call: TRBJ1-2; cdr3_length: 15; v_call: TRBV7-2; clone_size: -; cdr3_aa: CASSSLIRGGYGYTF; cdr3_nt: TGTGCCAGCAGCTCCTTGATACGGGGAGGGTATGGCTACACCTTC
d_call: -; j_call: TRBJ1-3; cdr3_length: 16; v_call: TRBV5-1; clone_size: few; cdr3_aa: CASSPAETRSGNTIYF; cdr3_nt: TGCGCCAGCAGCCCGGCGGAGACCCGCTCTGGAAACACCATATATTTT
d_call: TRBD1; j_call: TRBJ2-3; cdr3_length: 15; v_call: TRBV18; clone_size: -; cdr3_aa: CASSQRDRGTDTQYF; cdr3_nt: TGTGCCAGCTCGCAAAGGGACAGGGGCACAGATACGCAGTATTTT
d_call: -; j_call: TRBJ1-5; cdr3_length: 14; v_call: TRBV27; clone_size: -; cdr3_aa: CASSFEGGSQPQHF; cdr3_nt: TGTGCCAGCAGTTTTGAGGGGGGAAGTCAGCCCCAGCATTTT
d_call: -; j_call: TRBJ1-1; cdr3_length: 14; v_call: TRBV6-1; clone_size: few; cdr3_aa: CASSSQAGDTEAFF; cdr3_nt: TGTGCCAGCAGTTCTCAAGCAGGGGACACTGAAGCTTTCTTT
d_call: -; j_call: TRBJ2-3; cdr3_length: 14; v_call: TRBV30; clone_size: few; cdr3_aa: CAWGLGQGTDTQYF; cdr3_nt: TGTGCCTGGGGGCTGGGGCAGGGAACGGATACGCAGTATTTT
d_call: -; j_call: TRBJ1-1; cdr3_length: 12; v_call: TRBV3-1; clone_size: few; cdr3_aa: CASRNRDTEAFF; cdr3_nt: TGTGCCAGCAGAAACAGGGACACTGAAGCTTTCTTT
d_call: -; j_call: TRBJ1-1; cdr3_length: 14; v_call: TRBV27; clone_size: few; cdr3_aa: CASCPDWGATEAFF; cdr3_nt: TGTGCCAGCTGTCCCGATTGGGGGGCGACTGAAGCTTTCTTT
d_call: -; j_call: TRBJ1-5; cdr3_length: 15; v_call: TRBV5-1; clone_size: -; cdr3_aa: CASSRDGKRNQPQHF; cdr3_nt: TGCGCCAGCAGTAGGGACGGAAAAAGGAATCAGCCCCAGCATTTT
d_call: -; j_call: TRBJ2-3; cdr3_length: 21; v_call: TRBV5-1; clone_size: few; cdr3_aa: CASSLHRDESWSQDCTDTQYF; cdr3_nt: TGCGCCAGCAGCTTACACCGGGACGAGAGTTGGAGCCAAGACTGCACAGATACGCAGTATTTT
d_call: TRBD2; j_call: TRBJ2-1; cdr3_length: 17; v_call: TRBV13; clone_size: -; cdr3_aa: CASSPSPSGGLYNEQFF; cdr3_nt: TGTGCCAGCAGCCCCTCCCCTAGCGGGGGTCTCTACAATGAGCAGTTCTTC
d_call: TRBD2; j_call: TRBJ2-3; cdr3_length: 12; v_call: TRBV10-2; clone_size: few; cdr3_aa: CATRGGTDTQYF; cdr3_nt: TGCGCCACCCGGGGGGGCACAGATACGCAGTATTTT
d_call: -; j_call: TRBJ2-3; cdr3_length: 11; v_call: TRBV20-1; clone_size: few; cdr3_aa: CSASLTDTQYF; cdr3_nt: TGCAGTGCTAGCCTCACAGATACGCAGTATTTT
d_call: -; j_call: TRBJ2-3; cdr3_length: 17; v_call: TRBV7-2; clone_size: -; cdr3_aa: CASSFRHFMTVTDTQYF; cdr3_nt: TGTGCCAGCAGCTTTAGACACTTTATGACAGTCACAGATACGCAGTATTTT
d_call: -; j_call: TRBJ1-4; cdr3_length: 13; v_call: TRBV29-1; clone_size: -; cdr3_aa: CSVRPLGAEKLFF; cdr3_nt: TGCAGCGTCCGCCCGCTTGGGGCTGAAAAACTGTTTTTT
d_call: TRBD2; j_call: TRBJ2-2; cdr3_length: 19; v_call: TRBV5-1; clone_size: -; cdr3_aa: CASSLFSTSGSVSTGELFF; cdr3_nt: TGCGCCAGCAGCTTATTCTCGACTAGCGGGAGTGTCAGCACCGGGGAGCTGTTTTTT
d_call: -; j_call: TRBJ1-6; cdr3_length: 15; v_call: TRBV28; clone_size: -; cdr3_aa: CASSLEGFIGSPLHF; cdr3_nt: TGTGCCAGCAGTTTGGAGGGGTTCATCGGTTCACCCCTCCACTTT
d_call: -; j_call: TRBJ1-2; cdr3_length: 14; v_call: TRBV29-1; clone_size: few; cdr3_aa: CSVEKIGGSYGYTF; cdr3_nt: TGCAGCGTTGAAAAGATAGGGGGAAGCTATGGCTACACCTTC
d_call: TRBD2; j_call: TRBJ2-2; cdr3_length: 17; v_call: TRBV4-1; clone_size: many; cdr3_aa: CASSRSSGVLDTGELFF; cdr3_nt: TGCGCCAGCAGCCGGAGTAGCGGGGTATTGGACACCGGGGAGCTGTTTTTT
d_call: TRBD1; j_call: TRBJ2-7; cdr3_length: 15; v_call: TRBV6-2/TRBV6-3; clone_size: many; cdr3_aa: CASSYSGQETYEQYF; cdr3_nt: TGTGCCAGCAGTTACTCGGGACAGGAGACCTACGAGCAGTACTTC
d_call: -; j_call: TRBJ1-1; cdr3_length: 15; v_call: TRBV27; clone_size: few; cdr3_aa: CASSPHYQMNTEAFF; cdr3_nt: TGTGCCAGCAGCCCGCACTACCAGATGAACACTGAAGCTTTCTTT
d_call: -; j_call: TRBJ2-5; cdr3_length: 16; v_call: TRBV20-1; clone_size: few; cdr3_aa: CSARARVPLNRETQYF; cdr3_nt: TGCAGTGCTAGGGCCCGAGTACCCCTAAACAGAGAGACCCAGTACTTC
d_call: TRBD1; j_call: TRBJ1-5; cdr3_length: 13; v_call: TRBV12-3/TRBV12-4; clone_size: -; cdr3_aa: CASSDRRNQPQHF; cdr3_nt: TGTGCCAGCTCGGACAGGAGAAATCAGCCCCAGCATTTT
d_call: -; j_call: TRBJ1-6; cdr3_length: 13; v_call: TRBV20-1; clone_size: -; cdr3_aa: CSARMASGSPLHF; cdr3_nt: TGCAGTGCTAGGATGGCTAGTGGATCACCCCTCCACTTT
d_call: TRBD2; j_call: TRBJ2-1; cdr3_length: 19; v_call: TRBV3-1; clone_size: -; cdr3_aa: CASSQMTSGRASSYNEQFF; cdr3_nt: TGTGCCAGCAGCCAAATGACTAGCGGGAGGGCCTCTTCCTACAATGAGCAGTTCTTC
d_call: TRBD2; j_call: TRBJ2-7; cdr3_length: 14; v_call: TRBV4-2; clone_size: many; cdr3_aa: CASSQETGGYEQYF; cdr3_nt: TGTGCCAGCAGCCAAGAAACGGGGGGATACGAGCAGTACTTC
d_call: -; j_call: TRBJ2-7; cdr3_length: 13; v_call: TRBV3-1; clone_size: many; cdr3_aa: CASSQDNSYEQYF; cdr3_nt: TGTGCCAGCAGCCAAGATAACTCCTACGAGCAGTACTTC
d_call: -; j_call: TRBJ1-2; cdr3_length: 15; v_call: TRBV6-2/TRBV6-3; clone_size: -; cdr3_aa: CASSLVVGGTYGYTF; cdr3_nt: TGTGCCAGCAGCCTCGTCGTGGGGGGCACCTATGGCTACACCTTC
d_call: -; j_call: TRBJ2-7; cdr3_length: 15; v_call: TRBV4-1; clone_size: many; cdr3_aa: CASSQGKRGLHEQYF; cdr3_nt: TGCGCCAGCAGCCAAGGCAAACGAGGGTTGCACGAGCAGTACTTC
d_call: -; j_call: TRBJ2-3; cdr3_length: 14; v_call: TRBV7-2; clone_size: few; cdr3_aa: CASSFTGVADTQYF; cdr3_nt: TGTGCCAGCAGCTTTACTGGGGTCGCAGATACGCAGTATTTT
d_call: -; j_call: TRBJ1-1; cdr3_length: 13; v_call: TRBV2; clone_size: -; cdr3_aa: CASRGDLGVSAFF; cdr3_nt: TGTGCCAGCAGGGGGGACCTGGGGGTTTCGGCTTTCTTT